Sequencing of this T cell receptor (beta chain) was carried out in a study of cytomegalovirus exposure and HLA in healthy donors. As for the study in general: The Caucasian-associated ancestry cluster contained about four fifths of the 398 genotyped donors.

General study results and limits: As a later analysis showed, a missense DCLRE1C variant was linked to trimming of TCR beta V- and J-genes. The productive fraction for most TCR beta V segments was about 87% or about 30% in an earlier analysis. Apparent HLA restriction characterized most CMV-associated TCR beta chains in a later analysis.

PCR was performed using 60 Vbeta and 13 Jbeta primers. Sequenced by immunoSEQ multiplex PCR; TCRdb stores in-frame clones only, minus some. Altogether 55,000 to 70,000 clones are present, around 80% being singletons, with the ten largest covering around 3.9%. Concerning this clone: Antigen specificity is unknown.

Trimming stripped 6 bases from V and 3 bases from J, with 14 bases between. CDR3 length: 13 amino acids. Germline CDR1 and CDR2: SQVTM and ANQGSEA. Sequences were obtained from PBMCs. This receptor was obtained from a woman aged 40 to 49 in good health and CMV-seronegative. The gene calls are TRBV29-1 and TRBJ1-1; TRBD1 is a possible D gene (6 bases). The CDR3 DNA reads as TGCAGCGTGACCAGGGGTTATGACACTGAAGCTTTCTTT. Translating gives CSVTRGYDTEAFF.